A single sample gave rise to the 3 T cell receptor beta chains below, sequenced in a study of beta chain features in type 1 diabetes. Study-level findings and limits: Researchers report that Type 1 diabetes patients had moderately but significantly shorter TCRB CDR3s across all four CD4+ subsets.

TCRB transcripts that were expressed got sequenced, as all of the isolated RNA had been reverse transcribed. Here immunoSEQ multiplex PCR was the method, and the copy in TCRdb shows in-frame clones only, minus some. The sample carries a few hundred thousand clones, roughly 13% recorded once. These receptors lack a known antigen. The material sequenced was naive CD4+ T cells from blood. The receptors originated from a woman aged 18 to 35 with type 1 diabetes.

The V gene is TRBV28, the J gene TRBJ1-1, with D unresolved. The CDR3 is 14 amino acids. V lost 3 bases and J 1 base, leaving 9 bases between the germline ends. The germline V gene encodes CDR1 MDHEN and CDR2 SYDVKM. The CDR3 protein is CASSLAVANTEAFF. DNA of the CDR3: TGTGCCAGCAGTTTGGCAGTGGCGAACACTGAAGCTTTCTTT.

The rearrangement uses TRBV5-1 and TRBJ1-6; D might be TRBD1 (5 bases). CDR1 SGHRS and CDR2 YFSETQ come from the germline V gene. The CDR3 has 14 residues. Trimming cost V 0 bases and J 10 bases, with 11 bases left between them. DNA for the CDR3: TGCGCCAGCAGCTTGGAAGGGGTACCCTCACCCCTCCACTTT. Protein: CASSLEGVPSPLHF.

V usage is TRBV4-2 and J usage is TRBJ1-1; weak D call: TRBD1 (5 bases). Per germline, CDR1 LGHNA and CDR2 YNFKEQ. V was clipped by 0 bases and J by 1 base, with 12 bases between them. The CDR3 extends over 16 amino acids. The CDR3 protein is CASSQDRAAKNTEAFF. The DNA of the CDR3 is TGTGCCAGCAGCCAAGACAGGGCGGCGAAGAACACTGAAGCTTTCTTT.